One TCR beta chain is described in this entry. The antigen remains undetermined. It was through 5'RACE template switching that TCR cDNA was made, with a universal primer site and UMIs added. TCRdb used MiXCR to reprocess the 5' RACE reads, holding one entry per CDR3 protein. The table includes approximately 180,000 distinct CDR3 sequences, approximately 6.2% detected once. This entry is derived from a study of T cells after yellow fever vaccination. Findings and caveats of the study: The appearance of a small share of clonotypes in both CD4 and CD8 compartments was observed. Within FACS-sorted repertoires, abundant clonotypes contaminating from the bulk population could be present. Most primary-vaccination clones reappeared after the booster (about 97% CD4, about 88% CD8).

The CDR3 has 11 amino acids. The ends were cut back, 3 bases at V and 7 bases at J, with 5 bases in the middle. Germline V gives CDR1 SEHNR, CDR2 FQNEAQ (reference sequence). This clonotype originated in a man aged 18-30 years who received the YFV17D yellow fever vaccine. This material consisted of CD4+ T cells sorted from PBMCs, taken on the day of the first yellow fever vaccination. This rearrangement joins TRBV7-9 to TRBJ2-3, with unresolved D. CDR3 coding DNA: TGTGCCAGCAGCTTGAGAAATACGCAGTATTTT. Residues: CASSLRNTQYF.